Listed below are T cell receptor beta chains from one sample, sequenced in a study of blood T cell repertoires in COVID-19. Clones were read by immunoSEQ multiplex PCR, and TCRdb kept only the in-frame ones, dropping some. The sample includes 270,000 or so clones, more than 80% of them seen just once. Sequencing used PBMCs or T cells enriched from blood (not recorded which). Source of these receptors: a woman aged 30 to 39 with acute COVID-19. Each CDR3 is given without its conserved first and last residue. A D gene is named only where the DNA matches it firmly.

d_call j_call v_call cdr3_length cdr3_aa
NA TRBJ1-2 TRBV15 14 ATSRGAETTNYGYT
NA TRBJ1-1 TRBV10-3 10 AIRGENTEAF
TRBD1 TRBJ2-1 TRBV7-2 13 ASSLEQGAYNEQF
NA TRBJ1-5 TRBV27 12 ASSLSGEGQPQH
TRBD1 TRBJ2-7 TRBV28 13 ASSQNRGPSYEQY
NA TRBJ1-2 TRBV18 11 ASSQRIIYGYT
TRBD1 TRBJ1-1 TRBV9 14 ASSVGTGSLNTEAF
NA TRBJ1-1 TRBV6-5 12 ASTRPGHNTEAF
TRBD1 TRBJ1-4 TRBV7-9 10 ASRGTGEKLF
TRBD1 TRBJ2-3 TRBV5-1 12 ASSPGQETDTQY
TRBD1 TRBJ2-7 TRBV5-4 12 ASSLADRGYEQY
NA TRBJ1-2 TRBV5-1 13 ASSLSFDTLEGYT
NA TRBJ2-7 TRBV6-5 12 ASIGEERSYEQY
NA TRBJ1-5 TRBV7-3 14 ASSPREGLVNQPQH
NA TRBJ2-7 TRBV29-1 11 SVELGIGYEQY
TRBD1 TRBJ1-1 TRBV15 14 ATSEPGQKVWTEAF
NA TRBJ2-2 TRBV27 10 ASSRGPGELF
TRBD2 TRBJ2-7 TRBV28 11 ASSLSGRYEQY
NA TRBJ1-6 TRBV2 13 ASSENTEGNSPLH